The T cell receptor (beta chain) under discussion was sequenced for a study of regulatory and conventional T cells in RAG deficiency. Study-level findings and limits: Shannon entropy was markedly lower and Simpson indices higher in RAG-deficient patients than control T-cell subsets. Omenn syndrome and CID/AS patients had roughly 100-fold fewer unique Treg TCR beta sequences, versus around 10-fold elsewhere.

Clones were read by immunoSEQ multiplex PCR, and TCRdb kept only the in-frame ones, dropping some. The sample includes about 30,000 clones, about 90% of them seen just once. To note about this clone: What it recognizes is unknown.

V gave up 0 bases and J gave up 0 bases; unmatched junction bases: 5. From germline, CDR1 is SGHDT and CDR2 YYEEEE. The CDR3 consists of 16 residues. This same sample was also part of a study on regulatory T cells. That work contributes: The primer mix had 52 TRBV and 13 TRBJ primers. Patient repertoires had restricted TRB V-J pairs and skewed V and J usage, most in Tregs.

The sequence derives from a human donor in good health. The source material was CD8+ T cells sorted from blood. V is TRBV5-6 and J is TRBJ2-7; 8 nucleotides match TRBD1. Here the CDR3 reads CASSLGTGLNSYEQYF. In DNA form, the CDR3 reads TGTGCCAGCAGCTTGGGGACAGGGCTTAACTCCTACGAGCAGTACTTC.